Shown below are 10 T cell receptor beta chains from a single sample sequenced in a study of cytomegalovirus exposure and HLA in healthy donors. The assay was immunoSEQ multiplex PCR, and TCRdb's table has in-frame clones only and misses some. The repertoire holds 180,000 or so clones, with approximately 86% as singletons. The specimen was PBMCs. Every receptor here comes from a man younger than 30 in good health and CMV-seropositive.

This clone was picked up a small number of times. CDR3 DNA sequence: TGTGCCAGCTCACCCCTAGAAGGTCGGCAAGAGACCCAGTACTTC. Protein: CASSPLEGRQETQYF. The rearrangement links TRBV18 to TRBJ2-5; D gene unclear. Germline loops: CDR1 KGHSH, CDR2 LQKENI. V dropped 3 bases and J dropped 2 bases, with 13 bases sitting between them. CDR3 length: 15 amino acids. Using reference TRBV18 and TRBJ2-5 for the parts outside the CDR3, the full variable domain is NAGVMQNPRHLVRRRGQEARLRCSPMKGHSHVYWYRQLPEEGLKFMVYLQKENIIDESGMPKERFSAEFPKEGPSILRIQQVVRGDSAAYFCASSPLEGRQETQYFGPGTRLLVL.

This chain connects TRBV4-2 to TRBJ2-2, with D possibly matching TRBD2 (6 bases). CDR1 LGHNA and CDR2 YNFKEQ come from the germline V gene. V gave up 1 base and J gave up 1 base, with 7 bases separating them. This CDR3 is built from 15 residues. The CDR3 nucleotides read TGTGCCAGCAGCCAAGTTAGCGGGAACACCGGGGAGCTGTTTTTT. Translating it yields CASSQVSGNTGELFF.

This clone came up once. The V and J genes are TRBV18 and TRBJ2-3; 16 bases fit TRBD2. The CDR3 runs to 17 residues. Germline CDR1 KGHSH, CDR2 LQKENI. V lost 3 bases, J lost 4 bases, and 4 bases stayed unmatched. The CDR3 reads CASSPGLAGGPSDTQYF. In nucleotides, the CDR3 is TGTGCCAGCTCACCGGGACTAGCGGGGGGGCCCTCAGATACGCAGTATTTT.

The rearrangement links TRBV19 to TRBJ2-7, with 12 bases fitting TRBD2. Germline CDR1 LNHDA, CDR2 SQIVND (reference sequence). Trimming removed 6 bases from V and 1 base from J; junction bases left unmatched: 1. The length of the CDR3 is 14 residues. CDR3 amino acids: CASSLAGGSYEQYF. The CDR3 nucleotides are TGTGCCAGTAGCCTAGCGGGGGGGTCCTACGAGCAGTACTTC. The full variable domain, its missing parts supplied by reference TRBV19 and TRBJ2-7, is DGGITQSPKYLFRKEGQNVTLSCEQNLNHDAMYWYRQDPGQGLRLIYYSQIVNDFQKGDIAEGYSVSREKKESFPLTVTSAQKNPTAFYLCASSLAGGSYEQYFGPGTRLTVT.

The CDR3 spells CASSLDPGGLYEQYF. CDR3 DNA: TGTGCCAGCAGCTTAGACCCAGGGGGGCTCTACGAGCAGTACTTC. This rearrangement joins TRBV7-2 to TRBJ2-7, with D possibly matching TRBD1 (7 bases). This CDR3 is 15 amino acids long. Germline CDR1 is SGHTA and CDR2 is FQGNSA. Trimming left V 1 base short and J 3 bases short, with 13 bases between.

The J gene is TRBJ2-2, the V gene TRBV7-2, with 11 bases identical to TRBD1. Per the germline V gene, CDR1 is SGHTA and CDR2 is FQGNSA. The CDR3 is made up of 15 amino acids. The V and J ends lost 6 bases and 5 bases, in that order; junction bases with no gene match: 5. The CDR3 DNA reads as TGTGCCAGCAGGGGGACAGGGGGTGGTACCGGGGAGCTGTTTTTT. Translation: CASRGTGGGTGELFF.

The chain employs TRBV9 and TRBJ2-3; 9 positions agree with TRBD1. J was trimmed by 6 bases and V by 2 bases; bases with no gene match: 10. CDR1 SGDLS and CDR2 YYNGEE come from the germline V gene. CDR3 size: 16 residues. The CDR3 nucleotides read TGTGCCAGCAGCGTGGGAGACAGGGGGTGGGGGGATACGCAGTATTTT. The encoded protein is CASSVGDRGWGDTQYF.

The chain carries TRBV4-1 and TRBJ2-1, with 7 positions matching TRBD2. V lost 0 bases to trimming and J lost 7 bases; unmatched junction nucleotides: 0. This CDR3 is built from 13 residues. Germline assignment: CDR1 MGHRA and CDR2 YSYEKL. CDR3 sequence reads: CASSQEGGNEQFF. The CDR3 DNA follows: TGCGCCAGCAGCCAAGAGGGGGGGAATGAGCAGTTCTTC.

The chain uses TRBV2 and TRBJ2-1; TRBD1 might be the D (6 bases). This CDR3 has 13 residues. Trimming left V 5 bases short and J 3 bases short, with 8 bases between. CDR1 is SNHLY, CDR2 FYNNEI, per germline. CDR3 sequence reads: CASSPTGYNEQFF. For the CDR3, the DNA is TGTGCCAGCAGTCCGACAGGCTACAATGAGCAGTTCTTC.

The V gene is TRBV13, the J gene TRBJ1-5; D is undetermined. Germline CDR1 PRHDT, CDR2 FYEKMQ (reference sequence). V was pared by 0 bases and J by 5 bases, with 8 bases between. CDR3 length: 14 amino acids. The CDR3 DNA follows: TGTGCCAGCAGCTTAGGCCCGGGAGATCAGCCCCAGCATTTT. Amino acid sequence: CASSLGPGDQPQHF.